This TCR beta chain stems from a study of T cells in localized non-small cell lung cancer. General study findings and limits: The highest T cell clonality was in uninvolved adjacent lung, above tumor. A higher density of T cells in blood coincided with extended overall survival. Multi-region tumor sequencing was not done, so intratumor heterogeneity could not be excluded. Adjacent lung was found to contain a median roughly 58 of the top 100 tumor clones.

Germline lookup yields CDR1 SQVTM and CDR2 ANQGSEA. The ends lost 6 bases at V and 2 bases at J; junction bases unmatched: 3. The CDR3 runs to 13 residues. Repertoires were generated with immunoSEQ multiplex PCR, while TCRdb's copy carries only in-frame clones and drops some. The table shows about 11,000 clones, with over 65% occurring only once. This clone appeared once. Its antigen is still unknown. This clonotype originated in a male donor aged 60 or older with stage I lung adenocarcinoma. The input for sequencing was peripheral blood, taken before any cancer treatment. This chain joins TRBV29-1 and TRBJ2-3; 9 bases match TRBD2. The CDR3 reads CSVLAGNTDTQYF. The CDR3 bases are TGCAGCGTACTAGCGGGCAACACAGATACGCAGTATTTT.